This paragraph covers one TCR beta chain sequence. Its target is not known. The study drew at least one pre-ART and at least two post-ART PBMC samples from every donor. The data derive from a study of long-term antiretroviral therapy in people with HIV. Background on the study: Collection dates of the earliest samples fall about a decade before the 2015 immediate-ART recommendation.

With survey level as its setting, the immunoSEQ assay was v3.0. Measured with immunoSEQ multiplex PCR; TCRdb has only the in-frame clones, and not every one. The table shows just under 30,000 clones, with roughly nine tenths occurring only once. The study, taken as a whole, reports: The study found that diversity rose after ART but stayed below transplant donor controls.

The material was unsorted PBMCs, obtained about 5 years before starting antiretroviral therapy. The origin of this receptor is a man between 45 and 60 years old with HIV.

The CDR3 DNA reads TGTGCCAGTAGTATCAACCCCCCCTATGGCTACACCTTC. It is translated as CASSINPPYGYTF. V is TRBV19 and J is TRBJ1-2; no reliable D call. Per germline, CDR1 LNHDA and CDR2 SQIVND (reference sequence). The CDR3 contains 13 residues. Trimming removed 3 bases from V and 4 bases from J, with 9 bases in between.